The T cell receptor (beta chain) described here comes from a study of blood T cell repertoires in COVID-19 (dated by TCRdb to about 2020). At the level of the whole study: Samples covering the acute and convalescent phases of COVID-19 were provided by collaborators in the United States, Italy and Spain. The samples were drawn from two sources: the first 160 participants of the ongoing ImmuneRACE study, and 950 to 1,500 subjects contributed by 6 global collaborators. Subjects who had been exposed to COVID-19, were actively infected with it, or had recovered from it provided the deeply sampled blood TCRbeta repertoires that made up the dataset. The material from the prospective study consisted of cDNA or gDNA derived from T cells, B-cell-depleted T cells, or PBMCs. Where HLA class I and class II types were available, the types were taken from metadata supplied by the sample provider, not from assay-based typing. The repertoires were released in a freely available public database meant as a resource for research on the immune response to SARS-CoV-2. A de-identified subject ID, COVID-19 status, age in years and sex were almost always included in the sample metadata.

Including the terminal cysteine and phenylalanine, the CDR3 comprises 15 residues. The DNA shown is the 45-base CDR3, in frame from base 1. Trimming leaves V shorter by 5 bases and J shorter by 8 bases, with the junction holding 8 bases beyond the gene matches. Via the germline V gene, CDR1 is SGHAT and CDR2 FQNNGV. On this clone itself: There is no known antigen for this receptor. No much larger clone exists at a distance of one base, and base qualities are not known.

Broader findings and caveats from the paper: The amount of clinical and demographic metadata varied by source and participant and was provided uncurated.

TCRbeta CDR3 regions were amplified from genomic DNA by means of the immunoSEQ Assay, a bias-controlled multiplex PCR. The authors' analysis ran thus. Within the assay, amplification of reference gene primers was used to estimate how many nucleated cells each sample contained. To quantify the absolute abundance of each unique TCRbeta CDR3 rearrangement, sequence reads were collapsed and filtered. Productive Simpson clonality was computed per sample as the square root of Simpson's diversity index over productive rearrangements. The source is immuneACCESS, and TCRdb retained only in-frame sequences with V and J called. Part of the clones is not carried over; for the studies checked, unresolved V genes explain less than half of this, and the remainder is unexplained. V and J calls and clone size are as listed in that table; D and trimming were resolved from the DNA. The sample has 150,000 to 200,000 clones on record, approximately 90% of them singletons. The ten biggest clones cover around 0.5% of the sample.

Collaborating institutions collected whole blood in K2EDTA tubes following their own protocols. For TCRbeta analysis, collaborator samples were shipped as frozen whole blood, as isolated PBMCs, or as DNA extracted from either sample type. The source is a man aged 50-59 years with acute or convalescent COVID-19. The rearranged chain carries TRBV11-2 and TRBJ1-6; 8 bases in the middle match TRBD1. Sequencing was done on a sample of peripheral blood. The CDR3 amino acid sequence is: CASSPRTGGDSPLHF. The sequenced DNA is TGTGCCAGCAGCCCCCGAACAGGGGGTGATTCACCCCTCCACTTT. The CDR3, completed at both ends by the reference TRBV11-2 and TRBJ1-6 genes, gives the full variable domain EAGVAQSPRYKIIEKRQSVAFWCNPISGHATLYWYQQILGQGPKLLIQFQNNGVVDDSQLPKDRFSAERLKGVDSTLKIQPAKLEDSAVYLCASSPRTGGDSPLHFGNGTRLTVT.